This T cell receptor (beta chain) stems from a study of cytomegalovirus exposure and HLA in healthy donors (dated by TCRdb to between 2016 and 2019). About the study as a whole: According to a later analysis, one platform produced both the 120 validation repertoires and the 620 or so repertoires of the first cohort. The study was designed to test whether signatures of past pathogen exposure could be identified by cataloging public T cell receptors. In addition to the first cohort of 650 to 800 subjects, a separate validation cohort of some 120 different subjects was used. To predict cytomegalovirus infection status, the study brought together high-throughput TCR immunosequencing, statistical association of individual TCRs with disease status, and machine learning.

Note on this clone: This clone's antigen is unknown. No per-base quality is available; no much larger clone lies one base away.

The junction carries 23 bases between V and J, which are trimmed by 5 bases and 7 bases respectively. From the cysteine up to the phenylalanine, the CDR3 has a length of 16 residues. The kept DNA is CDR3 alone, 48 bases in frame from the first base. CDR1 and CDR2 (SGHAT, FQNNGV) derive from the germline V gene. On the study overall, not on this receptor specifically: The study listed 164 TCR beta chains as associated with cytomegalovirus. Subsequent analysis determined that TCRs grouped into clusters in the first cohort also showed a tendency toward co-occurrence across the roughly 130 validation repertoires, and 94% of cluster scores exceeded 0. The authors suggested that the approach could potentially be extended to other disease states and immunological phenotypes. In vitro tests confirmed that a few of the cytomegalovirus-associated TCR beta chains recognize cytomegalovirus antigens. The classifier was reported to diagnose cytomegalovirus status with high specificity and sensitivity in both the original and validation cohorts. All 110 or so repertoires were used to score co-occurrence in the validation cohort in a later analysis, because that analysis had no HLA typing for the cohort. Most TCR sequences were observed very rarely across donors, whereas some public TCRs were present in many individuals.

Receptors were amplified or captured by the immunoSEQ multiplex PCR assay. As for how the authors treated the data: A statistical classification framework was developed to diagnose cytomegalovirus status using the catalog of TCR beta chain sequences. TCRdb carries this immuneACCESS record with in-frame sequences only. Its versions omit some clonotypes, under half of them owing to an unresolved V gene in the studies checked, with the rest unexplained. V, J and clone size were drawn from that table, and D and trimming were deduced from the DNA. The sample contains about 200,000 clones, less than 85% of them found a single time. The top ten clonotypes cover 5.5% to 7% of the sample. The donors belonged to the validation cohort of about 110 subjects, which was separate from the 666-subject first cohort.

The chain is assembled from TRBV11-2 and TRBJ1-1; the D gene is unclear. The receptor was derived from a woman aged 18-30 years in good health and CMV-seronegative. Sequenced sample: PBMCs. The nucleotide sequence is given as TGTGCCAGCAGCAGTTACCGGGTCTTCAAACGGGGTGAAGCTTTCTTT. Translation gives CASSSYRVFKRGEAFF.